The clone carrying this T cell receptor (beta chain) appeared many times. The data were taken from a study of early T cells in non-severe SARS-CoV-2 infection. V was cut by 0 bases and J by 0 bases, with 16 bases left in between. The CDR3 runs 18 residues. The germline CDR1 and CDR2 sequences are SGHRS and YFSETQ. Individual cDNA molecules received unique molecular identifiers. TCRdb recomputed calls from the 5' RACE reads with MiXCR, one row per CDR3 protein. The sample includes some 73,000 distinct CDR3 sequences, more than 10% of them seen just once. This sequence joins TRBV5-1 and TRBJ2-1; D is perhaps TRBD1 (6 bases). Sequenced sample: whole blood. This TCR was sampled from an adult who was a healthcare worker with PCR-confirmed SARS-CoV-2 infection or an uninfected control (not recorded which). The CDR3 nucleotides read TGCGCCAGCAGCTTGGAAGGGGGTAAGGGGCGCTCCTACAATGAGCAGTTCTTC. The encoded protein is CASSLEGGKGRSYNEQFF. The whole variable domain, filled in from reference TRBV5-1 and TRBJ2-1, reads KAGVTQTPRYLIKTRGQQVTLSCSPISGHRSVSWYQQTPGQGLQFLFEYFSETQRNKGNFPGRFSGRQFSNSRSEMNVSTLELGDSALYLCASSLEGGKGRSYNEQFFGPGTRLTVL.